This is a list of T cell receptor beta chains from one sample in a study of blood T cell repertoires in COVID-19. Repertoires were generated with immunoSEQ multiplex PCR, while TCRdb's copy carries only in-frame clones and drops some. The sample contains about 200,000 clones, around 82% of which appear only once. The material sequenced was peripheral blood. These receptors came from a woman in her 70s with acute or convalescent COVID-19. Both conserved end residues are part of each CDR3. The D gene is left open where the match is weak. Only part of the rows carry a size: once, few, many, or a class if the clone is expanded.

j_call: TRBJ2-5; d_call: TRBD1; clone_size: -; v_call: TRBV19; cdr3_aa: CASSMAGGMETQYF; cdr3_nt: TGTGCCAGTAGTATGGCAGGGGGCATGGAGACCCAGTACTTC
j_call: TRBJ1-5; d_call: -; clone_size: once; v_call: TRBV29-1; cdr3_aa: CSVASSGNQPQHF; cdr3_nt: TGCAGCGTTGCCAGTTCTGGCAATCAGCCCCAGCATTTT
j_call: TRBJ2-5; d_call: TRBD1; clone_size: -; v_call: TRBV27; cdr3_aa: CASSLKGARETQYF; cdr3_nt: TGTGCCAGCAGTTTGAAGGGGGCTCGGGAGACCCAGTACTTC
j_call: TRBJ2-3; d_call: TRBD1; clone_size: -; v_call: TRBV5-5; cdr3_aa: CASRQGVRYTDTQYF; cdr3_nt: TGTGCCAGCAGACAGGGGGTAAGATACACAGATACGCAGTATTTT
j_call: TRBJ2-7; d_call: TRBD2; clone_size: -; v_call: TRBV7-2; cdr3_aa: CASSLQAGGGGSEQYF; cdr3_nt: TGTGCCAGCAGCTTACAAGCGGGCGGGGGGGGCTCCGAGCAGTACTTC
j_call: TRBJ1-6; d_call: TRBD1; clone_size: -; v_call: TRBV10-1; cdr3_aa: CASSVGTADNSPLHF; cdr3_nt: TGCGCCAGCAGTGTCGGGACAGCGGATAATTCACCCCTCCACTTT
j_call: TRBJ2-5; d_call: TRBD2; clone_size: -; v_call: TRBV2; cdr3_aa: CASSGGGSETQYF; cdr3_nt: TGTGCCAGCAGTGGCGGGGGTTCGGAGACCCAGTACTTC
j_call: TRBJ1-4; d_call: -; clone_size: -; v_call: TRBV18; cdr3_aa: CASSRGQNEKLFF; cdr3_nt: TGTGCCAGCTCACGCGGACAGAATGAAAAACTGTTTTTT
j_call: TRBJ2-7; d_call: -; clone_size: -; v_call: TRBV7-2; cdr3_aa: CASSLDTWTYEQYF; cdr3_nt: TGTGCCAGCAGCTTGGACACGTGGACCTACGAGCAGTACTTC
j_call: TRBJ1-6; d_call: TRBD1; clone_size: -; v_call: TRBV5-4; cdr3_aa: CASSLETGSNSPLHF; cdr3_nt: TGTGCCAGCAGCTTGGAGACAGGGTCTAATTCACCCCTCCACTTT
j_call: TRBJ2-7; d_call: TRBD1; clone_size: few; v_call: TRBV6-5; cdr3_aa: CASSPTGGHEQYF; cdr3_nt: TGTGCCAGCAGTCCTACAGGGGGCCACGAGCAGTACTTC
j_call: TRBJ1-1; d_call: -; clone_size: -; v_call: TRBV19; cdr3_aa: CASSIEVRGLQNTEAFF; cdr3_nt: TGTGCCAGTAGTATAGAGGTAAGGGGACTGCAGAACACTGAAGCTTTCTTT
j_call: TRBJ2-2; d_call: TRBD2; clone_size: -; v_call: TRBV9; cdr3_aa: CASSGAPSGGTGELFF; cdr3_nt: TGTGCCAGCAGCGGAGCTCCTAGCGGGGGAACCGGGGAGCTGTTTTTT
j_call: TRBJ2-1; d_call: -; clone_size: -; v_call: TRBV5-8; cdr3_aa: CASTRGNRDVNEQFF; cdr3_nt: TGTGCCAGCACCCGTGGGAACAGGGATGTAAATGAGCAGTTCTTC
j_call: TRBJ2-1; d_call: TRBD2; clone_size: -; v_call: TRBV5-1; cdr3_aa: CASSSSSGASYNEQFF; cdr3_nt: TGCGCCAGCAGCTCATCTAGCGGGGCCTCCTACAATGAGCAGTTCTTC
j_call: TRBJ2-5; d_call: -; clone_size: -; v_call: TRBV18; cdr3_aa: CASSPGLEQETQYF; cdr3_nt: TGTGCCAGCTCACCAGGACTTGAGCAAGAGACCCAGTACTTC
j_call: TRBJ1-4; d_call: -; clone_size: -; v_call: TRBV24-1; cdr3_aa: CATSEGGSNEKLFF; cdr3_nt: TGTGCCACCAGTGAAGGGGGATCTAATGAAAAACTGTTTTTT
j_call: TRBJ2-1; d_call: -; clone_size: once; v_call: TRBV5-1; cdr3_aa: CASSSLQGSNEQFF; cdr3_nt: TGCGCCAGCAGCTCCTTACAGGGTTCCAATGAGCAGTTCTTC
j_call: TRBJ2-3; d_call: -; clone_size: once; v_call: TRBV7-2; cdr3_aa: CASSSMLRGGDTQYF; cdr3_nt: TGTGCCAGCAGCTCCATGTTGCGGGGCGGCGATACGCAGTATTTT
j_call: TRBJ2-1; d_call: TRBD1; clone_size: -; v_call: TRBV29-1; cdr3_aa: CSVEDGGPGTGTRNEQFF; cdr3_nt: TGCAGCGTTGAAGATGGGGGTCCCGGGACAGGGACCCGCAATGAGCAGTTCTTC
j_call: TRBJ1-1; d_call: -; clone_size: -; v_call: TRBV11-2; cdr3_aa: CASSLGRSYTEAFF; cdr3_nt: TGTGCCAGCAGCTTGGGGCGGTCGTACACTGAAGCTTTCTTT
j_call: TRBJ2-1; d_call: -; clone_size: once; v_call: TRBV28; cdr3_aa: CASSNTIEPYNEQFF; cdr3_nt: TGTGCCAGCAGCAACACGATTGAACCCTACAATGAGCAGTTCTTC
j_call: TRBJ1-6; d_call: TRBD1; clone_size: few; v_call: TRBV5-1; cdr3_aa: CASSPGTGFSPLHF; cdr3_nt: TGCGCCAGCAGCCCCGGGACAGGGTTTTCACCCCTCCACTTT
j_call: TRBJ2-5; d_call: -; clone_size: -; v_call: TRBV9; cdr3_aa: CASSPRSGETQYF; cdr3_nt: TGTGCCAGCAGCCCCCGTTCAGGAGAGACCCAGTACTTC
j_call: TRBJ1-5; d_call: -; clone_size: -; v_call: TRBV6-2/TRBV6-3; cdr3_aa: CASSGYGGGAGNQPQHF; cdr3_nt: TGTGCCAGCAGCGGCTATGGGGGGGGCGCGGGTAATCAGCCCCAGCATTTT
j_call: TRBJ2-3; d_call: -; clone_size: -; v_call: TRBV6-6; cdr3_aa: CASDGGTSTDTQYF; cdr3_nt: TGTGCCAGCGACGGGGGAACGAGCACAGATACGCAGTATTTT
j_call: TRBJ2-2; d_call: -; clone_size: few; v_call: TRBV6-5; cdr3_aa: CASTLQVNTGELFF; cdr3_nt: TGTGCCAGCACCCTACAGGTGAACACCGGGGAGCTGTTTTTT
j_call: TRBJ2-1; d_call: TRBD2; clone_size: -; v_call: TRBV9; cdr3_aa: CASSVEGTKYNEQFF; cdr3_nt: TGTGCCAGCAGCGTAGAAGGGACTAAATACAATGAGCAGTTCTTC
j_call: TRBJ2-7; d_call: TRBD2; clone_size: -; v_call: TRBV19; cdr3_aa: CASSTRAGTSGYEQYF; cdr3_nt: TGTGCCAGTAGTACCCGAGCCGGGACTAGCGGCTACGAGCAGTACTTC
j_call: TRBJ2-4; d_call: TRBD1; clone_size: -; v_call: TRBV6-2/TRBV6-3; cdr3_aa: CASSRGTGGTWYF; cdr3_nt: TGTGCCAGCAGTAGAGGGACAGGGGGGACGTGGTACTTC
j_call: TRBJ2-7; d_call: TRBD1; clone_size: -; v_call: TRBV5-1; cdr3_aa: CASSLGTGRQIHEQYF; cdr3_nt: TGCGCCAGCAGCTTGGGGACAGGGAGGCAGATTCACGAGCAGTACTTC
j_call: TRBJ2-5; d_call: TRBD2; clone_size: -; v_call: TRBV30; cdr3_aa: CAWRRGGLQETQYF; cdr3_nt: TGTGCCTGGAGGCGGGGGGGCCTCCAAGAGACCCAGTACTTC
j_call: TRBJ2-4; d_call: TRBD1; clone_size: few; v_call: TRBV19; cdr3_aa: CASSIGQGRPDIQYF; cdr3_nt: TGTGCCAGTAGTATAGGACAGGGGCGTCCGGACATTCAGTACTTC
j_call: TRBJ2-5; d_call: -; clone_size: -; v_call: TRBV4-3; cdr3_aa: CASSQTTGPQYF; cdr3_nt: TGCGCCAGCAGCCAAACGACAGGACCCCAGTACTTC
j_call: TRBJ2-1; d_call: TRBD2; clone_size: -; v_call: TRBV3-1/TRBV3-2; cdr3_aa: CASSQFRTSGEQFF; cdr3_nt: TGTGCCAGCAGCCAATTCCGGACTAGCGGTGAGCAGTTCTTC
j_call: TRBJ1-5; d_call: -; clone_size: -; v_call: TRBV21-1; cdr3_aa: CASSMTGRSNQPQHF; cdr3_nt: TGTGCCAGCAGCATGACAGGGAGGAGCAATCAGCCCCAGCATTTT
j_call: TRBJ1-1; d_call: -; clone_size: few; v_call: TRBV7-9; cdr3_aa: CASSLVEAEAFF; cdr3_nt: TGTGCCAGCAGCTTAGTCGAGGCTGAAGCTTTCTTT
j_call: TRBJ2-1; d_call: -; clone_size: -; v_call: TRBV11-1; cdr3_aa: CASSLEHSYNEQFF; cdr3_nt: TGTGCCAGCAGCTTAGAACACAGTTACAATGAGCAGTTCTTC
j_call: TRBJ2-1; d_call: TRBD2; clone_size: -; v_call: TRBV5-1; cdr3_aa: CASSPTSGRGNEQFF; cdr3_nt: TGCGCCAGCAGCCCAACTAGCGGGAGGGGCAATGAGCAGTTCTTC
j_call: TRBJ1-5; d_call: -; clone_size: many; v_call: TRBV9; cdr3_aa: CASSDGPTSDQPQHF; cdr3_nt: TGTGCCAGCAGCGACGGACCGACTAGCGATCAGCCCCAGCATTTT
j_call: TRBJ2-7; d_call: -; clone_size: few; v_call: TRBV27; cdr3_aa: CASGRSLAYEQYF; cdr3_nt: TGTGCCAGCGGGAGGAGCCTAGCCTACGAGCAGTACTTC
j_call: TRBJ2-1; d_call: TRBD1; clone_size: -; v_call: TRBV7-6; cdr3_aa: CASSQDRVTEQFF; cdr3_nt: TGTGCCAGCAGCCAGGACAGGGTCACTGAGCAGTTCTTC
j_call: TRBJ2-1; d_call: TRBD2; clone_size: few; v_call: TRBV6-5; cdr3_aa: CASSAVAGTYNEQFF; cdr3_nt: TGTGCCAGCAGCGCTGTAGCGGGGACCTACAATGAGCAGTTCTTC
j_call: TRBJ1-2; d_call: -; clone_size: -; v_call: TRBV5-8; cdr3_aa: CASSHRDIRNYGYTF; cdr3_nt: TGTGCCAGCAGCCACCGGGACATACGTAACTATGGCTACACCTTC
j_call: TRBJ1-5; d_call: -; clone_size: -; v_call: TRBV19; cdr3_aa: CASSIIEGLNQPQHF; cdr3_nt: TGTGCCAGTAGTATAATTGAGGGCCTCAATCAGCCCCAGCATTTT
j_call: TRBJ1-5; d_call: -; clone_size: -; v_call: TRBV27; cdr3_aa: CASSAGRLQPQHF; cdr3_nt: TGTGCCAGCAGTGCGGGGAGGCTACAGCCCCAGCATTTT
j_call: TRBJ2-5; d_call: -; clone_size: -; v_call: TRBV5-1; cdr3_aa: CASSRGGREETQYF; cdr3_nt: TGCGCCAGCAGCCGAGGGGGGAGGGAAGAGACCCAGTACTTC
j_call: TRBJ2-7; d_call: -; clone_size: once; v_call: TRBV11-3; cdr3_aa: CASSFQEGTGQYF; cdr3_nt: TGTGCCAGCAGCTTTCAGGAGGGCACAGGGCAGTACTTC
j_call: TRBJ1-6; d_call: TRBD1; clone_size: -; v_call: TRBV19; cdr3_aa: CASSAWTGIPSSPLHF; cdr3_nt: TGTGCCAGTAGTGCTTGGACAGGGATCCCTTCTTCACCCCTCCACTTT
j_call: TRBJ2-7; d_call: TRBD2; clone_size: -; v_call: TRBV7-2; cdr3_aa: CASSLGGAGVYEQYF; cdr3_nt: TGTGCCAGCAGCTTAGGGGGAGCGGGGGTCTACGAGCAGTACTTC
j_call: TRBJ2-7; d_call: TRBD1; clone_size: -; v_call: TRBV7-2; cdr3_aa: CASSYNPQGARGEQYF; cdr3_nt: TGTGCCAGCAGCTATAATCCACAGGGGGCTAGGGGAGAGCAGTACTTC
j_call: TRBJ2-2; d_call: TRBD2; clone_size: once; v_call: TRBV4-3; cdr3_aa: CASSQDLLAGEYGELFF; cdr3_nt: TGCGCCAGCAGCCAAGATCTACTAGCGGGGGAGTACGGGGAGCTGTTTTTT
j_call: TRBJ2-7; d_call: TRBD1; clone_size: -; v_call: TRBV7-9; cdr3_aa: CAARAGGYEQYF; cdr3_nt: TGTGCCGCCCGAGCAGGGGGCTACGAGCAGTACTTC
j_call: TRBJ2-6; d_call: TRBD1; clone_size: -; v_call: TRBV10-1; cdr3_aa: CAPQDRVEANVLTF; cdr3_nt: TGCGCCCCCCAGGACAGGGTTGAGGCCAACGTCCTGACTTTC
j_call: TRBJ1-1; d_call: -; clone_size: -; v_call: TRBV6-5; cdr3_aa: CASSYSEGLQAFF; cdr3_nt: TGTGCCAGCAGTTACTCGGAGGGTCTCCAAGCTTTCTTT